The 28 T cell receptor beta chains given below trace back to one sample, sequenced in a study of cytomegalovirus exposure and HLA in healthy donors. The PCR made use of 60 Vbeta and 13 Jbeta primers. Using immunoSEQ multiplex PCR, the repertoire was profiled, and TCRdb retains in-frame clones only, with some absent. This table holds approximately 190,000 clones, about four fifths found once. The sequencing input was PBMCs. The receptors shown here come from a man aged 35 to 55 in good health and CMV-seropositive.

This clone came up once. The CDR3 region has the DNA TGTGCCAGCAGTGAAGCCGGGACAGGGGCCGAGCAGTACTTC. Its translation is CASSEAGTGAEQYF. The rearrangement uses TRBV6-1 and TRBJ2-7; 10 bases fit TRBD1. The trim removed 0 bases at V and 6 bases at J, leaving 2 bases unmatched. This CDR3 is 14 amino acids long. Germline loops: CDR1 MNHNS, CDR2 SASEGT.

This chain uses TRBV14 with TRBJ2-1; D gene uncertain. V was trimmed by 5 bases and J by 0 bases, leaving 8 bases between them. Germline values: CDR1 SGHDN, CDR2 FVKESK. The CDR3 consists of 14 residues. CDR3 residues: CASSSYLSYNEQFF. Here the CDR3 DNA reads TGTGCCAGCAGCTCCTACCTCTCCTACAATGAGCAGTTCTTC.

The chain joins TRBV18 to TRBJ1-2; possibly TRBD1 for D (6 bases). The CDR3 is made up of 14 amino acids. Looked up from germline, CDR1 is KGHSH and CDR2 is LQKENI. Trimming removed 3 bases from V and 4 bases from J, with 12 bases in between. CDR3 region: CASSPGVQGYGYTF. The CDR3 coding sequence is TGTGCCAGCTCACCGGGGGTACAGGGCTATGGCTACACCTTC.

The V and J genes are TRBV4-1 and TRBJ1-4; 7 nucleotides line up with TRBD1. This CDR3 region has 13 residues. V was pared by 2 bases and J by 8 bases, with 2 bases of the junction left unmatched. The germline gives CDR1 MGHRA, CDR2 YSYEKL. CDR3 sequence: CASSQLDREKLFF. The CDR3 region has the DNA TGCGCCAGCAGCCAACTGGACAGGGAAAAACTGTTTTTT.

CDR3 protein: CAAAGESTGQETQYF. In nucleotides, the CDR3 is TGTGCCGCAGCAGGTGAAAGTACAGGACAAGAGACCCAGTACTTC. The V call is TRBV6-5, the J call TRBJ2-5, with D perhaps matching TRBD1 (5 bases). CDR1 is MNHEY and CDR2 is SVGAGI in the germline V gene. The CDR3 spans 15 residues. V was clipped by 11 bases and J by 2 bases, with 21 bases between them.

This sequence joins TRBV10-1 and TRBJ2-7; 10 bases fit TRBD2. Germline V gene data show CDR1 as WNHNN and CDR2 as SYGVQD (reference sequence). V was pared by 2 bases and J by 4 bases, with 5 bases of the junction left unmatched. The CDR3 is 15 residues long. The CDR3 region has the DNA TGCGCCAGCAGTGAGAGCGGTAGCGGGAGGTACGAGCAGTACTTC. Protein: CASSESGSGRYEQYF.

This clone was counted a few times. The chain links TRBV7-9 to TRBJ2-7; TRBD1 matches 9 bases. Per the germline V gene, CDR1 is SEHNR and CDR2 is FQNEAQ (reference sequence). The CDR3 is 15 residues long. V trimming: 5 bases; J trimming: 6 bases; junction bases outside the gene matches: 11. CDR3: CASSPYTGTGSEQYF. The CDR3 DNA is TGTGCCAGCAGCCCCTACACCGGGACAGGGAGCGAGCAGTACTTC.

The chain joins TRBV5-1 to TRBJ2-5; D is uncertain. The V end lost 1 base, the J end lost 2 bases, and 9 bases lay between the germline ends. The CDR3 has 14 residues. CDR1 is SGHRS, CDR2 YFSETQ, per germline. CDR3: CASSLNWQQETQYF. CDR3 bases: TGCGCCAGCAGCTTGAATTGGCAGCAAGAGACCCAGTACTTC.

This chain joins TRBV7-4 and TRBJ1-5; 12 nucleotides match TRBD1. This CDR3 contains 18 residues. With 4 bases clipped from V and 0 bases from J, the junction kept 7 bases outside the gene matches. CDR1 and CDR2 from the germline V gene are SGHVT and SQSDAQ. The CDR3 DNA reads as TGTGCCAGCAGCTCCCGGGACAGGGGGCCCTATAGCAATCAGCCCCAGCATTTT. Protein sequence: CASSSRDRGPYSNQPQHF.

This chain joins TRBV7-6 and TRBJ1-2, with TRBD1 matching over 9 bases. With 5 bases clipped from V and 8 bases from J, the junction kept 6 bases outside the gene matches. This CDR3 has 13 amino acids. Germline V gene lookup returns CDR1 SGHVS and CDR2 FNYEAQ. The CDR3 is CASSAGTGYGYTF. The CDR3 DNA sequence: TGTGCCAGCAGCGCCGGGACAGGGTACGGCTACACCTTC. The full variable domain, in which reference TRBV7-6 and TRBJ1-2 provide the parts outside the CDR3, is GAGVSQSPRYKVTKRGQDVALRCDPISGHVSLYWYRQALGQGPEFLTYFNYEAQQDKSGLPNDRFSAERPEGSISTLTIQRTEQRDSAMYRCASSAGTGYGYTFGSGTRLTVV.

Comments on this clone: Relative to the germline gene, one junction end is altered; a read error may explain this. The V and J genes are TRBV6-1 and TRBJ1-1; TRBD1 is a possible D gene (5 bases). CDR3 length: 11 residues. Germline V lookup: CDR1 MNHNS, CDR2 SASEGT. CDR3 sequence reads: CASSDNSDSTF. CDR3 nucleotide sequence: TGTGCCAGCAGTGATAATTCAGACAGCACCTTT.

The chain combines TRBV6-5 with TRBJ1-2; TRBD1 agrees at 7 bases. Germline V gene data show CDR1 as MNHEY and CDR2 as SVGAGI. CDR3 length: 13 residues. The junction had 3 bases not matched to a gene; V was cut back by 4 bases and J by 4 bases. The CDR3 bases are TGTGCCAGCAGTTCCGACAGGGCCTATGGCTACACCTTC. It encodes CASSSDRAYGYTF.

The chain links TRBV18 to TRBJ1-4; tentative D call: TRBD1 (6 bases). Between the trimmed V and J ends, which lost 5 bases and 7 bases, there was a span of 14 bases. The CDR3 contains 14 residues. From germline, CDR1 is KGHSH and CDR2 LQKENI. CDR3 residues: CASSVGTPGEKLFF. The CDR3, as DNA: TGTGCCAGCTCAGTCGGGACACCGGGTGAAAAACTGTTTTTT.

The V gene is TRBV4-1, the J gene TRBJ2-5; the D gene is possibly TRBD1 (6 bases). This CDR3 has 16 amino acids. CDR1 and CDR2 from the germline V gene are MGHRA and YSYEKL. Trimming stripped 0 bases from V and 7 bases from J, with 18 bases between. Written as DNA, the CDR3 is TGCGCCAGCAGCCAAGATCGGACAGCTCTTGAGGGGACCCAGTACTTC. It is translated as CASSQDRTALEGTQYF.

V gene TRBV19 combines with J gene TRBJ2-7; 7 bases fit TRBD2. This CDR3 has 13 amino acids. V was clipped by 6 bases and J by 5 bases; unmatched bases: 7. The germline gives CDR1 LNHDA, CDR2 SQIVND (reference sequence). For the CDR3, the DNA is TGTGCCAGTAGCGCCGCCCGGGGGGACGAGCAGTACTTC. Translation: CASSAARGDEQYF.

V gene TRBV5-6 combines with J gene TRBJ1-3; a possible D gene is TRBD1 (5 bases). Trimming took 0 bases from V and 0 from J, leaving 7 bases between them. CDR1 is SGHDT and CDR2 is YYEEEE in the germline V gene. The CDR3 contains 15 residues. CDR3 in DNA: TGTGCCAGCAGCTTGGCCGGGGGCTCTGGAAACACCATATATTTT. It translates to CASSLAGGSGNTIYF.

On this clone itself: Other nucleotide sequences in the sample specify the same CDR3. This rearrangement joins TRBV5-4 to TRBJ2-1; D remains unclear. Deletions cut 5 bases from V and 10 bases from J, with 22 bases between. This CDR3 is 15 amino acids long. CDR1 is SGHNT, CDR2 YYREEE, per germline (reference sequence). The CDR3 protein is CASSSPRALAVEQFF. CDR3 nucleotides: TGTGCCAGCAGTTCCCCTCGAGCGCTGGCCGTGGAGCAGTTCTTC. The full variable domain, in which reference TRBV5-4 and TRBJ2-1 provide the parts outside the CDR3, is ETGVTQSPTHLIKTRGQQVTLRCSSQSGHNTVSWYQQALGQGPQFIFQYYREEENGRGNFPPRFSGLQFPNYSSELNVNALELDDSALYLCASSSPRALAVEQFFGPGTRLTVL.

This rearrangement joins TRBV7-9 to TRBJ2-3; 12 bases map to TRBD2. The V and J ends lost 1 base and 1 base, in that order; junction bases with no gene match: 3. Germline V gene lookup returns CDR1 SEHNR and CDR2 FQNEAQ (reference sequence). CDR3 length: 17 residues. The CDR3 spells CASSLGGLAGGTDTQYF. The CDR3 DNA is TGTGCCAGCAGCTTAGGGGGACTAGCGGGCGGCACAGATACGCAGTATTTT. The whole variable domain, filled in from reference TRBV7-9 and TRBJ2-3, reads DTGVSQNPRHKITKRGQNVTFRCDPISEHNRLYWYRQTLGQGPEFLTYFQNEAQLEKSRLLSDRFSAERPKGSFSTLEIQRTEQGDSAMYLCASSLGGLAGGTDTQYFGPGTRLTVL.

V gene TRBV23-1 combines with J gene TRBJ1-3, with 7 nucleotides matching TRBD1. TRBV23-1 is classed as an ORF, of uncertain function. J was trimmed by 3 bases and V by 4 bases; bases with no gene match: 18. The length of the CDR3 is 19 residues. CDR3 coding DNA: TGCGCCAGCAGTCCCAAGGGCCCCGGGACAGAGGCGATTGGAAACACCATATATTTT. As protein: CASSPKGPGTEAIGNTIYF.

There are a few counts of this clone. The rearrangement links TRBV6-5 to TRBJ1-2; D remains unclear. V was trimmed by 5 bases and J by 8 bases, leaving 12 bases between them. CDR1 and CDR2 from the germline V gene are MNHEY and SVGAGI. This CDR3 comprises 12 residues. The CDR3 sequence: CASSEEMSGYTF. DNA for the CDR3: TGTGCCAGCAGTGAAGAAATGAGCGGCTACACCTTC.

The CDR3 here is CASARSTGGGQPQHF. DNA of the CDR3: TGTGCCAGCGCAAGGTCAACAGGGGGCGGTCAGCCCCAGCATTTT. V gene TRBV9 combines with J gene TRBJ1-5; TRBD1 aligns across 9 bases. The CDR3 covers 15 residues. V lost 7 bases to trimming and J lost 6 bases; unmatched junction nucleotides: 11. Germline V gene data show CDR1 as SGDLS and CDR2 as YYNGEE.

The J gene is TRBJ2-3, the V gene TRBV27, with 7 bases that match TRBD2. Germline V lookup: CDR1 MNHEY, CDR2 SMNVEV (reference sequence). With V trimmed by 5 bases and J by 1 base, 27 bases remained unmatched. This CDR3 has 22 residues. The CDR3 DNA follows: TGTGCCAGCAGTACCAGGTCCTTAACCGGCGGGAGATTGGTTGGGGGCACAGATACGCAGTATTTT. It specifies CASSTRSLTGGRLVGGTDTQYF.

V usage is TRBV6-6 and J usage is TRBJ2-7; a weak D match, TRBD1 (5 bases). Trimming cost V 6 bases and J 4 bases, with 16 bases left between them. CDR3 length: 14 amino acids. Germline lookup yields CDR1 MNHNY and CDR2 SVGAGI (reference sequence). The CDR3 bases are TGTGCCAGCAGGGGCTGGGGCGCGTATTACGAGCAGTACTTC. It yields the protein CASRGWGAYYEQYF.

The V and J genes are TRBV15 and TRBJ1-3; D is unresolved. V was shortened by 0 bases and J by 4 bases, with 10 bases between the two germline ends. CDR3 length equals 15 residues. CDR1 and CDR2 (germline): LNHNV, YYDKDF (reference sequence). In DNA form, the CDR3 reads TGTGCCACCAGCAGAGATAGGAGCGGCGGAAACACCATATATTTT. Its protein is CATSRDRSGGNTIYF.

This chain joins TRBV21-1 and TRBJ2-1; the D call of TRBD2 is as the table states it, not checked on the DNA. TRBV21-1 is a pseudogene segment. The CDR3 spans 18 residues. The CDR3 spells CASSKGSDSGRLYNEQFF. Written as DNA, the CDR3 is TGTGCCAGCAGCAAAGGGAGTGATAGCGGGAGACTATACAATGAGCAGTTCTTC.

This clone has only a few counts. The chain uses TRBV19 and TRBJ2-3; 8 bases agree with TRBD1. V lost 5 bases, J lost 6 bases, and 7 bases stayed unmatched. Germline CDR1 and CDR2: LNHDA and SQIVND (reference sequence). This CDR3 contains 14 residues. CDR3 sequence: CASSLFRGPDTQYF. The CDR3 DNA reads as TGTGCCAGTAGTTTATTCAGGGGGCCGGATACGCAGTATTTT.

The rearrangement uses TRBV11-2 and TRBJ2-3; 7 bases map to TRBD1. The germline gives CDR1 SGHAT, CDR2 FQNNGV. Unmatched junction bases numbered 6, after V lost 5 bases and J lost 1 base. The CDR3 consists of 15 residues. The CDR3 here is CASSMTGWGTDTQYF. The CDR3 region has the DNA TGTGCCAGCAGCATGACAGGGTGGGGCACAGATACGCAGTATTTT.

J is TRBJ2-7 and V is TRBV19; 9 bases map to TRBD2. Looked up from germline, CDR1 is LNHDA and CDR2 is SQIVND (reference sequence). The junction had 6 bases not matched to a gene; V was cut back by 5 bases and J by 1 base. This CDR3 has 15 residues. DNA for the CDR3: TGTGCCAGTAGTGACCTAGCGGGACCTTCCTACGAGCAGTACTTC. Translating gives CASSDLAGPSYEQYF. Complete variable domain (other parts from reference TRBV19 and TRBJ2-7): DGGITQSPKYLFRKEGQNVTLSCEQNLNHDAMYWYRQDPGQGLRLIYYSQIVNDFQKGDIAEGYSVSREKKESFPLTVTSAQKNPTAFYLCASSDLAGPSYEQYFGPGTRLTVT.